This T cell receptor beta chain was identified in a study of metastatic and nonmetastatic thyroid tumors. General study results and limits: Reportedly, malignant thyroid tumors had significantly higher TCR beta diversity than benign nodules, in blood and tumor.

Patients underwent thyroid surgery, and none had received any treatment before it. Looked up from germline, CDR1 is SGHAT and CDR2 is FQDESV (reference sequence). There are 19 residues in the CDR3. Study processing details: The study took CDR3 differences across clinicopathological groups and made a distant-metastasis classifier for papillary thyroid cancer from them. TCRdb re-processed the PCR reads through MiXCR. The V and J calls and clone size are TCRdb's, not the authors'. Among tens of thousands of clones listed, about 25% were seen once. To note about this clone: Its specificity is not known. The junction departs from germline at one end; a sequencing error may be responsible.

This TCR was recovered from a male donor with papillary thyroid cancer or a benign thyroid nodule (not recorded which). Some clones in this sample may be carry-over from other donors' samples. Sequenced material: blood. The chain couples TRBV11-1 to TRBJ2-3; 12 nucleotides match TRBD2. The CDR3 sequence is CASRLALRTSGVNTDTQYF. For the CDR3, the DNA is TGCGCCAGCAGATTAGCGCTAAGGACTAGCGGGGTTAACACAGATACGCAGTATTTT.